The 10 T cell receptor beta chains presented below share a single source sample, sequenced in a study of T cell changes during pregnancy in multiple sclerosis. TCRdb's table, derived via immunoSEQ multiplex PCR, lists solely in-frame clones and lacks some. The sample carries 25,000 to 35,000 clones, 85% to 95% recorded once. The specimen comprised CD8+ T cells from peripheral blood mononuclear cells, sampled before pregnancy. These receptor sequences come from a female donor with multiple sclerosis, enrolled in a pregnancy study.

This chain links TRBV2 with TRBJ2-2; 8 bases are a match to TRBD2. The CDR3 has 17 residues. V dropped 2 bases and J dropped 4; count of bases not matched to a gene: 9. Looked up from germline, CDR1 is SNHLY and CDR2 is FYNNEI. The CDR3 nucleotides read TGTGCCAGCAGTGAAAATCTGGGTAGCGGGATCACCGGGGAGCTGTTTTTT. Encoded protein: CASSENLGSGITGELFF.

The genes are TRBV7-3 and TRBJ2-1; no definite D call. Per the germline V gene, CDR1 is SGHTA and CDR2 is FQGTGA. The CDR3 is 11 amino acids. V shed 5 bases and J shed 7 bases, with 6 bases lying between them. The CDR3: CASSPGNEQFF. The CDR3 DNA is TGTGCCAGCAGCCCCGGGAATGAGCAGTTCTTC.

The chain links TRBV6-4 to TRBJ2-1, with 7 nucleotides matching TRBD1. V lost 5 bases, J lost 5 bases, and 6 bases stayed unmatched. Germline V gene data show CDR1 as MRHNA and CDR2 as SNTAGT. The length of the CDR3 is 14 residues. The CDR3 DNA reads TGTGCCAGCAGTACGACAGGGATAAACAATGAGCAGTTCTTC. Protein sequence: CASSTTGINNEQFF.

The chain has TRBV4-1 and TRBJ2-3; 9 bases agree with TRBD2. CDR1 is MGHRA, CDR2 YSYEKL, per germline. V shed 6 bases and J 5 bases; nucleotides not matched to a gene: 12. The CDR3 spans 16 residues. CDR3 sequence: CASSARAGGPVDTQYF. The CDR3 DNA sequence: TGCGCCAGCAGTGCGCGCGCGGGAGGGCCCGTAGATACGCAGTATTTT.

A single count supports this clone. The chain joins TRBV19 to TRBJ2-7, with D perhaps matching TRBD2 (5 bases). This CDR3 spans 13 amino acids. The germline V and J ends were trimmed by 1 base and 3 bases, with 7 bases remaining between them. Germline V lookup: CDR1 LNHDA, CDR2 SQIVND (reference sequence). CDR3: CASSIAGFYEQYF. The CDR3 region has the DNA TGTGCCAGTAGTATAGCGGGGTTCTACGAGCAGTACTTC.

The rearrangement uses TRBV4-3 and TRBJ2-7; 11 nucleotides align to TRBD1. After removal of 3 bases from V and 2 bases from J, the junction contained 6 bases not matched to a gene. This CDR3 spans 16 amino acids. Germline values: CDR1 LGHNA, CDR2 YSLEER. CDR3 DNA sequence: TGCGCCAGCAGCCAGGAGTGGGGACAGGGGGCCTACGAGCAGTACTTC. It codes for CASSQEWGQGAYEQYF.

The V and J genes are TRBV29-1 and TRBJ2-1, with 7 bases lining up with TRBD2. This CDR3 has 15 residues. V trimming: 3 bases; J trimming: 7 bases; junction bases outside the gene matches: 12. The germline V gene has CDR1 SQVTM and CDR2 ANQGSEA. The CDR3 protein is CSVEFWERDMNEQFF. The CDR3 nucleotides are TGCAGCGTTGAGTTTTGGGAGCGGGATATGAATGAGCAGTTCTTC.

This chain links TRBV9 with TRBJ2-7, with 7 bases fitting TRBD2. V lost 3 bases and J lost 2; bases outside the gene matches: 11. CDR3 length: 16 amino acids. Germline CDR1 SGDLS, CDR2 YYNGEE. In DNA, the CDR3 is TGTGCCAGCAGCGCCATGCCGTCTAGCGGAGCCTACGAGCAGTACTTC. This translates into CASSAMPSSGAYEQYF.

CDR3 protein: CASSQDGTGRDYGYTF. The CDR3 DNA follows: TGTGCCAGCAGCCAAGATGGGACAGGGAGAGACTATGGCTACACCTTC. The rearrangement links TRBV4-2 to TRBJ1-2; TRBD1 matches 9 bases. From germline, CDR1 is LGHNA and CDR2 YNFKEQ. The CDR3 sequence is 16 residues long. V shed 0 bases, J shed 3 bases, and the junction held 5 bases outside the gene matches.

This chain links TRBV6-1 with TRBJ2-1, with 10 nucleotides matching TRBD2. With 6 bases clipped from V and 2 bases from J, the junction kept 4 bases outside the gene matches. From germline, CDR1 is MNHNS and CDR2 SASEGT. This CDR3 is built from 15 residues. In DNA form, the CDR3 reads TGTGCCAGCAGGCCCGGACTAGCGGCCTACAATGAGCAGTTCTTC. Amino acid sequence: CASRPGLAAYNEQFF.